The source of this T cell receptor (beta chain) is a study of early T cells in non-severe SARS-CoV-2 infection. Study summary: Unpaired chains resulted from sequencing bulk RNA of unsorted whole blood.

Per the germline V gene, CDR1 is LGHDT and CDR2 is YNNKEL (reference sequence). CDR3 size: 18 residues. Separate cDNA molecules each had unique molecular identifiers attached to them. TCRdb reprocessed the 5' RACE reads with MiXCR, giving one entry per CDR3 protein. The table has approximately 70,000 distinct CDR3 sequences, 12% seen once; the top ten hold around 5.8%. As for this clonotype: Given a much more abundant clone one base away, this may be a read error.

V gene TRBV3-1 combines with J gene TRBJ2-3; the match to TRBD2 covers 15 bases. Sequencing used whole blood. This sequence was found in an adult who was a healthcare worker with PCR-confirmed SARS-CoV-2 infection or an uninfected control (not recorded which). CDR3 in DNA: TGTGTCAGCAGCCCGGGGACTAGCGGGGGGATAAGGACAGATACGCAGTATTTT. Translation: CVSSPGTSGGIRTDTQYF.